This paragraph reports one T cell receptor (beta chain). Antigen unknown. Noted treatment: oral pan-JAK inhibitor, 5-10 mg twice daily. These data originate in a study of CD8+ T cells in alopecia areata. Study-level information: Those treated were given oral tofacitinib at 5 to 10 mg twice daily. Treatment ran 6 to 18 months, with 6 months of follow-up afterward. Regarding the study as a whole: Expanded CD8+ clones among the top 100, as well as scalp clonality, were significantly decreased by tofacitinib. For lesional scalp, especially alopecia totalis/universalis, clonality was higher than in normal scalp.

Trimming stripped 3 bases from V and 3 bases from J, with 17 bases between. The CDR3 totals 15 residues. Germline V gene data show CDR1 as GTSNPN and CDR2 as SVGIG (reference sequence). Once RNA had been extracted, it was reverse transcribed into cDNA to act as the sequencing template. Profiled with immunoSEQ multiplex PCR; TCRdb holds only in-frame clones, not every one. The table lists 200,000 to 250,000 clones, approximately 65% of them singletons. The genes are TRBV30 and TRBJ1-2, with a weak D call TRBD1 (5 bases). The TCR sequence derives from a human donor with alopecia areata. The source material was CD4+ T cells sorted from blood, sampled around week 44, from a patient treated with tofacitinib. CDR3 sequence: CAWRGVGDDHYGYTF. CDR3 in DNA: TGTGCCTGGAGGGGGGTAGGCGACGATCACTATGGCTACACCTTC.